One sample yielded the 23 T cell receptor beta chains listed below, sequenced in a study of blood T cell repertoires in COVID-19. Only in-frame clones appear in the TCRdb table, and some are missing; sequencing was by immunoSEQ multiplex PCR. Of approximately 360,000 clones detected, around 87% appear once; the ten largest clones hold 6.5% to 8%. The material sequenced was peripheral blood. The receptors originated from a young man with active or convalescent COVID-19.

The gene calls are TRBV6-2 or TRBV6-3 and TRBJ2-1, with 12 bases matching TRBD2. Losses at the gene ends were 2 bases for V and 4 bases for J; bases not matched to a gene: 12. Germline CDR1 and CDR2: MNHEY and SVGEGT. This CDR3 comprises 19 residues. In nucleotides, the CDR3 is TGTGCCAGCAGTTACAGCGCCAGACTAGCGGGAGTCGGTTACAATGAGCAGTTCTTC. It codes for CASSYSARLAGVGYNEQFF.

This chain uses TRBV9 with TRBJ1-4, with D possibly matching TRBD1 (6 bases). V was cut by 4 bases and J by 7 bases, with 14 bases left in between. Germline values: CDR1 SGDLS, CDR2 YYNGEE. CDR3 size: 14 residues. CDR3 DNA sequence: TGTGCCAGCAGCCCCCGCGGGGGGCTTGAAAAACTGTTTTTT. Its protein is CASSPRGGLEKLFF.

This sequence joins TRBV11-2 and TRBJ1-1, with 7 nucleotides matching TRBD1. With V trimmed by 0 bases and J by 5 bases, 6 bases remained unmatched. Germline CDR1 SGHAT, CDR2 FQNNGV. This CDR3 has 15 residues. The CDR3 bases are TGTGCCAGCAGCTTAGACCTCGGGACAGAAACTGAAGCTTTCTTT. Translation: CASSLDLGTETEAFF.

The CDR3 protein is CACSTGGEQFF. The CDR3 DNA sequence: TGTGCCTGTTCGACAGGGGGCGAGCAGTTCTTC. The rearrangement joins TRBV30 to TRBJ2-1, with 10 bases that match TRBD1. V gave up 6 bases and J gave up 10 bases; unmatched junction bases: 3. The germline V gene has CDR1 GTSNPN and CDR2 SVGIG (reference sequence). The CDR3 spans 11 residues.

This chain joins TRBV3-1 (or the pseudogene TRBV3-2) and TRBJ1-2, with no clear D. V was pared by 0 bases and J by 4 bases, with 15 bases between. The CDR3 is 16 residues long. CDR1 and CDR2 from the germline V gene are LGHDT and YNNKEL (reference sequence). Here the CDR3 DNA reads TGTGCCAGCAGCCAAGATCTGCGGCAGCGGACCTATGGCTACACCTTC. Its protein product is CASSQDLRQRTYGYTF.

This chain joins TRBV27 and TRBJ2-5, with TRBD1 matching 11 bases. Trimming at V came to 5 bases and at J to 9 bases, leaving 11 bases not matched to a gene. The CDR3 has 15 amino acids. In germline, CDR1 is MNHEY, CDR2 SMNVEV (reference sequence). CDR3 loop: CASSRPGTGGMSQYF. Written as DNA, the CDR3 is TGTGCCAGCAGTCGCCCTGGGACAGGGGGAATGTCCCAGTACTTC.

As DNA, the CDR3 is TGTGCCAGCAGCCCAGGCCGAGGACAGTATAATTCACCCCTCCACTTT. This encodes CASSPGRGQYNSPLHF. The J gene is TRBJ1-6, the V gene TRBV7-8, with a weak D call TRBD1 (6 bases). Deletions cut 5 bases from V and 4 bases from J, with 15 bases between. Germline-derived CDR1 and CDR2 are SGHVS and FQNEAQ. The CDR3 extends over 16 amino acids.

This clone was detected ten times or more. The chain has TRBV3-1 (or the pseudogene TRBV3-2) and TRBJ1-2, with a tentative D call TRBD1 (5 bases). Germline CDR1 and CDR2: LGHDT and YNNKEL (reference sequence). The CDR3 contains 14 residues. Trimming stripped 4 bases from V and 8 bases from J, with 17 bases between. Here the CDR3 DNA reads TGTGCCAGCAGCCCCCAGGTCCAGGGATACGGCTACACCTTC. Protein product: CASSPQVQGYGYTF.

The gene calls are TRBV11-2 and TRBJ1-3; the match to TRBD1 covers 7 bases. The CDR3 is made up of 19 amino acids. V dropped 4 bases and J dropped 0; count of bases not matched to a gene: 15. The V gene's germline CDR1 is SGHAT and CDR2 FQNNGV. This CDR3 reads CASSSYDRAVIPSGNTIYF. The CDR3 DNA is TGTGCCAGCAGCTCCTATGACAGGGCCGTTATACCCTCTGGAAACACCATATATTTT.

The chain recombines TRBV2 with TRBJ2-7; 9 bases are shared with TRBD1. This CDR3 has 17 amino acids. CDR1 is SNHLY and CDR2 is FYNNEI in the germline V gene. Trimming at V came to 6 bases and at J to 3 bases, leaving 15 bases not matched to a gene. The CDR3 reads CASSNTPGQGTSYEQYF. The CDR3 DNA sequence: TGTGCCAGCAGCAACACCCCGGGACAGGGTACCAGCTACGAGCAGTACTTC.

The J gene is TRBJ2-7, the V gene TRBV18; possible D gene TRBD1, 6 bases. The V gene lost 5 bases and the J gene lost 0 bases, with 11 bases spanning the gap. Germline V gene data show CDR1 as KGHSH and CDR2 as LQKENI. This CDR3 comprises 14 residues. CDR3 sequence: CASSAGTNSYEQYF. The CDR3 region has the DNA TGTGCCAGCTCAGCCGGGACAAACTCCTACGAGCAGTACTTC.

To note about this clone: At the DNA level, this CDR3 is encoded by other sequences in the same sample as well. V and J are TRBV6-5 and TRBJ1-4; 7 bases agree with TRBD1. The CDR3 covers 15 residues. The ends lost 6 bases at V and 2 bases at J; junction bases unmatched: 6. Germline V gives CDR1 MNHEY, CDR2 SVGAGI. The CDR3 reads CASSRHRGTNEKLFF. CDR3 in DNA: TGTGCCAGCAGCCGGCACAGGGGCACTAATGAAAAACTGTTTTTT.

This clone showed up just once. CDR3 residues: CASTSREQDYYGYTF. The CDR3 DNA is TGTGCCAGCACCTCCCGAGAACAGGACTATTATGGCTACACCTTC. The chain has TRBV27 and TRBJ1-2, with D possibly TRBD1 on 5 matching bases. CDR1 and CDR2 from the germline V gene are MNHEY and SMNVEV (reference sequence). V was pared by 7 bases and J by 5 bases, with 20 bases between. The CDR3 covers 15 residues.

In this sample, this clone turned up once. The CDR3 spells CASSPAGDYEQYF. As DNA, the CDR3 is TGTGCCAGCAGCCCCGCCGGGGATTACGAGCAGTACTTC. V usage is TRBV7-9 and J usage is TRBJ2-7; D might be TRBD2 (5 bases). The germline V gene encodes CDR1 SEHNR and CDR2 FQNEAQ (reference sequence). V was shortened by 5 bases and J by 4 bases, with 12 bases between the two germline ends. The CDR3 is made up of 13 amino acids.

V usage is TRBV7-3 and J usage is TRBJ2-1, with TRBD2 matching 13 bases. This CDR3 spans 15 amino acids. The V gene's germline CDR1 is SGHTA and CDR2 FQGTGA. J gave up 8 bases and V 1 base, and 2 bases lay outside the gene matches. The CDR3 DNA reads TGTGCCAGCAGCTTAAGACTAGCGGGAGGTCATGAGCAGTTCTTC. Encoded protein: CASSLRLAGGHEQFF.

The CDR3 loop is CASSEPGLAGPTSEQYF. The DNA for the CDR3 is TGCGCCAGCAGTGAACCTGGACTAGCGGGGCCAACTTCCGAGCAGTACTTC. V usage is TRBV10-2 and J usage is TRBJ2-7; 12 bases map to TRBD2. Germline CDR1 and CDR2: WSHSY and SAAADI. CDR3 length: 17 amino acids. The V gene end was trimmed by 3 bases and the J gene end by 6 bases; junction bases not matched to a gene: 12.

Here the CDR3 DNA reads TGTGCCAGCAGCGCACCAGGGGGAACGAACACTGAAGCTTTCTTT. Translating gives CASSAPGGTNTEAFF. The chain couples TRBV11-2 to TRBJ1-1; 7 bases fit TRBD1. Germline-derived CDR1 and CDR2 are SGHAT and FQNNGV. Germline trimming cut 5 bases from V and 1 base from J; bases unmatched to any gene: 7. The CDR3 is 15 residues long.

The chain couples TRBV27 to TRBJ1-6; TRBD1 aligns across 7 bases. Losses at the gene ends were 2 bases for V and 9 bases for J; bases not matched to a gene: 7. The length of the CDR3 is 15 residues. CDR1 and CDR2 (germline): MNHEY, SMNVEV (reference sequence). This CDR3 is CASSLGRGVGSPLHF. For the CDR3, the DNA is TGTGCCAGCAGTTTAGGCAGGGGGGTGGGTTCACCCCTCCACTTT.

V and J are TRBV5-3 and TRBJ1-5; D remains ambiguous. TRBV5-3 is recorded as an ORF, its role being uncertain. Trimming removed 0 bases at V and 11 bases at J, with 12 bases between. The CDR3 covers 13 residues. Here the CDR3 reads CARSLVGVRSQHF. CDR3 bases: TGTGCCAGAAGCTTGGTAGGAGTTAGATCCCAGCATTTT.

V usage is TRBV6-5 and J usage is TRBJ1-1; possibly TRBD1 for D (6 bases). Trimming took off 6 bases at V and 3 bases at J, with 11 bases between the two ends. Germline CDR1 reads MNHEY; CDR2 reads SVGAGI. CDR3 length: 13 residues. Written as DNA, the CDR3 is TGTGCCAGCAGCCCCCAGGGGTACACTGAAGCTTTCTTT. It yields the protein CASSPQGYTEAFF.

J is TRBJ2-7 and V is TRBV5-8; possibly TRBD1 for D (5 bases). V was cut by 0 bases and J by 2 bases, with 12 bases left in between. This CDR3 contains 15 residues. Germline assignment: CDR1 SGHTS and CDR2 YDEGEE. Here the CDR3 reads CASSLESQGTYEQYF. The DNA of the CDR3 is TGTGCCAGCAGCTTGGAATCCCAGGGAACCTACGAGCAGTACTTC.

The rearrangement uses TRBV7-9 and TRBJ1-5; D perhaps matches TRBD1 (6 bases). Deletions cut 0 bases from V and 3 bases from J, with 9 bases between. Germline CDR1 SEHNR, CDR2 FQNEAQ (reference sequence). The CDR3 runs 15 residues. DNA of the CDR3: TGTGCCAGCAGCTTAGCTGGACAGTACAATCAGCCCCAGCATTTT. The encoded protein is CASSLAGQYNQPQHF.

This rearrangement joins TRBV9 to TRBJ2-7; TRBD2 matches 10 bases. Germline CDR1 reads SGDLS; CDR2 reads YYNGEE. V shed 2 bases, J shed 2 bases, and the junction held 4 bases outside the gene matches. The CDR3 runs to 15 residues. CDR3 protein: CASSVGTSATYEQYF. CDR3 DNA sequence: TGTGCCAGCAGCGTTGGGACTAGCGCCACCTACGAGCAGTACTTC. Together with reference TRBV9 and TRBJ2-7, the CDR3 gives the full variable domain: DSGVTQTPKHLITATGQRVTLRCSPRSGDLSVYWYQQSLDQGLQFLIQYYNGEERAKGNILERFSAQQFPDLHSELNLSSLELGDSALYFCASSVGTSATYEQYFGPGTRLTVT.